These 24 T cell receptor beta chains came from one sample sequenced in a study of cytotoxic CD8 clonotypes in ibrutinib-treated CLL. This table comes from immunoSEQ multiplex PCR, and its TCRdb copy is limited to in-frame clones, with some not included. This table has around 41,000 clones, roughly 72% appearing once. The specimen comprised PBMCs, sampled at disease progression, from a patient treated with ibrutinib. These receptors were obtained from a human donor with chronic lymphocytic leukemia.

V gene TRBV7-9 combines with J gene TRBJ2-5; maybe TRBD1 (6 bases). The V end lost 7 bases, the J end lost 5 bases, and 20 bases lay between the germline ends. The V gene's germline CDR1 is SEHNR and CDR2 FQNEAQ (reference sequence). The CDR3 consists of 15 residues. CDR3 in amino acids: CASTQGPAGRETQYF. The CDR3, as DNA: TGTGCCAGCACCCAGGGGCCGGCAGGGCGGGAGACCCAGTACTTC.

The chain combines TRBV5-1 with TRBJ2-3; no clear D. Germline CDR1 and CDR2: SGHRS and YFSETQ. The V end lost 1 base, the J end lost 1 base, and 7 bases lay between the germline ends. The CDR3 totals 14 residues. The CDR3 DNA is TGCGCCAGCAGCTTGCGCTGGGGCACAGATACGCAGTATTTT. Amino acid sequence: CASSLRWGTDTQYF.

V usage is TRBV30 and J usage is TRBJ1-6; D may be TRBD1 (5 bases). The germline CDR1 and CDR2 sequences are GTSNPN and SVGIG (reference sequence). The CDR3 covers 13 residues. V lost 5 bases and J 6 bases, leaving 11 bases between the germline ends. DNA for the CDR3: TGTGCCTGGGACGGGACCCCTAATTCACCCCTCCACTTT. Its translation: CAWDGTPNSPLHF.

The gene calls are TRBV29-1 and TRBJ2-7, with TRBD1 matching over 11 bases. CDR1 SQVTM and CDR2 ANQGSEA come from the germline V gene. Trimming at V came to 7 bases and at J to 4 bases, leaving 9 bases not matched to a gene. The CDR3 sequence is 14 residues long. The CDR3, as DNA: TGCAGCGCAACCGGGGACAGGGGGGTTTACGAGCAGTACTTC. Translation: CSATGDRGVYEQYF.

V gene TRBV6-1 combines with J gene TRBJ1-5; no reliable D call. Germline CDR1 MNHNS, CDR2 SASEGT. Deletions cut 7 bases from V and 6 bases from J, with 19 bases between. CDR3 length equals 15 residues. CDR3 region: CASITKEGVSQPQHF. DNA of the CDR3: TGTGCCAGCATTACCAAGGAGGGAGTGAGTCAGCCCCAGCATTTT.

The chain uses TRBV7-9 and TRBJ2-1; D gene unclear. Germline V lookup: CDR1 SEHNR, CDR2 FQNEAQ (reference sequence). This CDR3 has 15 amino acids. V shed 2 bases and J shed 7 bases, with 15 bases lying between them. For the CDR3, the DNA is TGTGCCAGCAGCTTATCTGCTAGTGGTCGGAATGAGCAGTTCTTC. This encodes CASSLSASGRNEQFF.

The chain links TRBV13 to TRBJ2-3; possible D gene TRBD2, 6 bases. The CDR3 loop spans 14 amino acids. V lost 3 bases and J lost 2, with 9 bases in between. Germline CDR1 reads PRHDT; CDR2 reads FYEKMQ (reference sequence). The CDR3: CASSLGGTTDTQYF. The CDR3 DNA follows: TGTGCCAGCAGCTTGGGCGGGACCACAGATACGCAGTATTTT.

CDR3 protein: CASSFQGATDTQYF. The CDR3 nucleotides read TGTGCCAGCAGCTTCCAGGGGGCCACAGATACGCAGTATTTT. V is TRBV5-4 and J is TRBJ2-3, with 8 bases identical to TRBD1. The CDR3 is made up of 14 amino acids. The trim removed 2 bases at V and 2 bases at J, leaving 1 base unmatched. Germline V gene sequence: CDR1 SGHNT, CDR2 YYREEE (reference sequence). The variable domain in full, completed from reference TRBV5-4 and TRBJ2-3, reads ETGVTQSPTHLIKTRGQQVTLRCSSQSGHNTVSWYQQALGQGPQFIFQYYREEENGRGNFPPRFSGLQFPNYSSELNVNALELDDSALYLCASSFQGATDTQYFGPGTRLTVL.

The chain has TRBV6-1 and TRBJ1-1; D gene unclear. Germline lookup yields CDR1 MNHNS and CDR2 SASEGT. Trimming removed 1 base from V and 3 bases from J, with 6 bases in between. The CDR3 length is 13 residues. CDR3: CASSEVVDTEAFF. CDR3 DNA: TGTGCCAGCAGTGAAGTAGTGGACACTGAAGCTTTCTTT.

The chain links TRBV5-1 to TRBJ1-3; 8 bases line up with TRBD1. CDR3 length: 14 residues. Germline V CDR1 and CDR2: SGHRS, YFSETQ. V lost 6 bases, J lost 3 bases, and 5 bases stayed unmatched. For the CDR3, the DNA is TGCGCCAGCAACCCCGGGACAGGTGGAAACACCATATATTTT. This sequence encodes CASNPGTGGNTIYF.

V and J are TRBV19 and TRBJ2-7; 8 nucleotides line up with TRBD2. The CDR3 length is 14 residues. J lost 2 bases, V lost 3 bases, and 3 bases had no gene match. In germline, CDR1 is LNHDA, CDR2 SQIVND (reference sequence). CDR3 sequence (DNA): TGTGCCAGTAGTATCGGGAGGGGGGCCTACGAGCAGTACTTC. Translating it yields CASSIGRGAYEQYF.

A few counts support this clone. The chain carries TRBV5-1 and TRBJ2-1; D is possibly TRBD1 or TRBD2 (5 bases each). The CDR3 runs to 14 residues. The V end lost 0 bases, the J end lost 3 bases, and 7 bases lay between the germline ends. In germline, CDR1 is SGHRS, CDR2 YFSETQ. The CDR3 nucleotides read TGCGCCAGCAGCTTGGGAGGGGACTACAATGAGCAGTTCTTC. As protein: CASSLGGDYNEQFF.

This sequence joins TRBV7-3 and TRBJ1-5; D is undetermined. Trimming stripped 5 bases from V and 14 bases from J, with 22 bases between. The CDR3 has 14 residues. Looked up from germline, CDR1 is SGHTA and CDR2 is FQGTGA. The CDR3 is CASSLNSRSEQKHF. Written as DNA, the CDR3 is TGTGCCAGCAGCCTTAACTCCAGATCTGAGCAGAAGCATTTT.

The chain combines TRBV29-1 with TRBJ2-7; D is perhaps TRBD2 (5 bases). This CDR3 spans 12 amino acids. Trimming pared 4 bases from V and 2 bases from J, leaving 9 bases between. Germline V gene lookup returns CDR1 SQVTM and CDR2 ANQGSEA. CDR3 DNA sequence: TGCAGCGTTGCCCCGACTACCTACGAGCAGTACTTC. Amino acids: CSVAPTTYEQYF.

The chain employs TRBV5-4 and TRBJ2-5, with unresolved D. Germline CDR1 reads SGHNT; CDR2 reads YYREEE (reference sequence). The CDR3 loop spans 14 amino acids. Trimming stripped 0 bases from V and 0 bases from J, with 6 bases between. The DNA for the CDR3 is TGTGCCAGCAGCTTGGGGTGGGACCAAGAGACCCAGTACTTC. It specifies CASSLGWDQETQYF. Drawing the rest from reference TRBV5-4 and TRBJ2-5, the complete variable domain is ETGVTQSPTHLIKTRGQQVTLRCSSQSGHNTVSWYQQALGQGPQFIFQYYREEENGRGNFPPRFSGLQFPNYSSELNVNALELDDSALYLCASSLGWDQETQYFGPGTRLLVL.

This clone came up a few times. The rearrangement uses TRBV6-5 and TRBJ1-2; D gene unclear. This CDR3 region has 14 residues. Germline V gene lookup returns CDR1 MNHEY and CDR2 SVGAGI. V was cut by 5 bases and J by 1 base, with 11 bases left in between. The CDR3 sequence is CASSEEEYNYGYTF. The CDR3 DNA reads as TGTGCCAGCAGTGAAGAGGAATATAACTATGGCTACACCTTC.

The gene calls are TRBV10-3 and TRBJ1-1; TRBD1 agrees at 9 bases. The germline V gene encodes CDR1 ENHRY and CDR2 SYGVKD. V dropped 3 bases and J dropped 6; count of bases not matched to a gene: 8. This CDR3 has 15 amino acids. CDR3 coding DNA: TGTGCCATCAGTGATTGGGACAGGGCGGGTGCTGAAGCTTTCTTT. This sequence encodes CAISDWDRAGAEAFF.

The chain has TRBV19 and TRBJ1-5, with 8 bases lining up with TRBD1. The CDR3 is 16 amino acids. CDR1 is LNHDA, CDR2 SQIVND, per germline (reference sequence). Trimming removed 3 bases from V and 7 bases from J; junction bases left unmatched: 11. Here the CDR3 reads CASSIPDQGARQPQHF. Here the CDR3 DNA reads TGTGCCAGTAGTATTCCCGATCAGGGGGCGCGGCAGCCCCAGCATTTT.

The chain is built from TRBV4-1 and TRBJ2-7; D ambiguous. The CDR3 runs 14 residues. Germline V gene data show CDR1 as MGHRA and CDR2 as YSYEKL. V dropped 1 base and J dropped 3 bases, with 10 bases sitting between them. DNA for the CDR3: TGCGCCAGCAGCCAAGGCAGACCTTACTACGAGCAGTACTTC. This translates into CASSQGRPYYEQYF.

CDR3 in DNA: TGTGCCAGCAGTTTTCGGGGACAGTCCTCGGGTGAAGCTTTCTTT. Translated: CASSFRGQSSGEAFF. The chain employs TRBV28 and TRBJ1-1; 7 positions match TRBD1. CDR1 MDHEN and CDR2 SYDVKM come from the germline V gene. V lost 3 bases, J lost 7 bases, and 11 bases stayed unmatched. This CDR3 region has 15 residues.

The CDR3, as DNA: TGTGCCAGCAGTTCTCCGGGACTAGCAGAATACTACGAGCAGTACTTC. As protein: CASSSPGLAEYYEQYF. The J gene is TRBJ2-7, the V gene TRBV28; TRBD2 matches 9 bases. The CDR3 covers 16 residues. Germline assignment: CDR1 MDHEN and CDR2 SYDVKM. V lost 4 bases and J lost 3; bases outside the gene matches: 10.

V gene TRBV7-8 combines with J gene TRBJ2-3; 11 nucleotides match TRBD2. The CDR3 totals 17 residues. Germline V gene sequence: CDR1 SGHVS, CDR2 FQNEAQ. Germline trimming cut 0 bases from V and 7 bases from J; bases unmatched to any gene: 9. CDR3 sequence: CASSLARLAGGRHTQYF. Here the CDR3 DNA reads TGTGCCAGCAGCTTAGCCCGGCTAGCGGGAGGAAGGCATACGCAGTATTTT.

The rearrangement links TRBV7-8 to TRBJ1-1, with no clear D. The CDR3 is made up of 14 amino acids. Per the germline V gene, CDR1 is SGHVS and CDR2 is FQNEAQ. With 2 bases removed from V and 1 base from J, the gap between germline ends came to 8 bases. CDR3 in DNA: TGTGCCAGCAGCTTACAGGAATCGAACACTGAAGCTTTCTTT. This codes for CASSLQESNTEAFF.

The chain joins TRBV5-6 to TRBJ2-4; tentative D call: TRBD1 (7 bases). Germline V lookup: CDR1 SGHDT, CDR2 YYEEEE. The ends were cut back, 3 bases at V and 7 bases at J, with 11 bases in the middle. This CDR3 is 13 amino acids long. The CDR3 here is CASSSAGGNIQYF. In DNA, the CDR3 is TGTGCCAGCAGCTCAGCAGGGGGGAACATTCAGTACTTC.